The clone carrying this T cell receptor (beta chain) was seen more than once but under ten times. The antigen remains undetermined. The sample originates from a study of T cells in Graves' hyperthyroidism and ophthalmopathy. Study outcomes and limitations: Blood also carried most thyroid clonotypes expanded above 0.001.

Amplified TCR beta CDR3 regions came from RNA transcripts. A set of HTBI primers served as the primers for a first-round RT-PCR of the TCR CDR3. TCRdb reanalysed the multiplex PCR reads using MiXCR and keeps one entry per CDR3 protein. The table lists some 350,000 distinct CDR3 sequences, about 16% of them singletons. The sequencing input was blood. The TCR comes from a woman in her fifties or sixties with Graves' ophthalmopathy.

The CDR3 loop is CASSRMDRGANTEAFF. The CDR3 region has the DNA TGTGCCAGCAGCCGAATGGACAGAGGGGCGAACACTGAAGCTTTCTTT. V usage is TRBV6-1 and J usage is TRBJ1-1, with D tentatively TRBD1 (6 bases). CDR3 length equals 16 residues. The germline gives CDR1 MNHNS, CDR2 SASEGT. V shed 6 bases and J shed 1 base, with 18 bases lying between them.